This T cell receptor beta chain was captured in a study of control samples from healthy donors and cancer patients. V dropped 2 bases and J dropped 10 bases, with 15 bases sitting between them. In germline, CDR1 is MNHEY, CDR2 SVGEGT. The length of the CDR3 is 13 residues. The assay was immunoSEQ multiplex PCR, and TCRdb's table has in-frame clones only and misses some. The sample has 150,000 to 200,000 clones; 90% are singletons. Specimen: blood. The chain is built from TRBV6-2 or TRBV6-3 and TRBJ2-7, with D unclear. This sequence was found in a woman aged 45-59 years in good health. The CDR3 nucleotides are TGTGCCAGCAGTTACGATGGTCGTTCCCGCCAGTACTTC. Encoded protein: CASSYDGRSRQYF.